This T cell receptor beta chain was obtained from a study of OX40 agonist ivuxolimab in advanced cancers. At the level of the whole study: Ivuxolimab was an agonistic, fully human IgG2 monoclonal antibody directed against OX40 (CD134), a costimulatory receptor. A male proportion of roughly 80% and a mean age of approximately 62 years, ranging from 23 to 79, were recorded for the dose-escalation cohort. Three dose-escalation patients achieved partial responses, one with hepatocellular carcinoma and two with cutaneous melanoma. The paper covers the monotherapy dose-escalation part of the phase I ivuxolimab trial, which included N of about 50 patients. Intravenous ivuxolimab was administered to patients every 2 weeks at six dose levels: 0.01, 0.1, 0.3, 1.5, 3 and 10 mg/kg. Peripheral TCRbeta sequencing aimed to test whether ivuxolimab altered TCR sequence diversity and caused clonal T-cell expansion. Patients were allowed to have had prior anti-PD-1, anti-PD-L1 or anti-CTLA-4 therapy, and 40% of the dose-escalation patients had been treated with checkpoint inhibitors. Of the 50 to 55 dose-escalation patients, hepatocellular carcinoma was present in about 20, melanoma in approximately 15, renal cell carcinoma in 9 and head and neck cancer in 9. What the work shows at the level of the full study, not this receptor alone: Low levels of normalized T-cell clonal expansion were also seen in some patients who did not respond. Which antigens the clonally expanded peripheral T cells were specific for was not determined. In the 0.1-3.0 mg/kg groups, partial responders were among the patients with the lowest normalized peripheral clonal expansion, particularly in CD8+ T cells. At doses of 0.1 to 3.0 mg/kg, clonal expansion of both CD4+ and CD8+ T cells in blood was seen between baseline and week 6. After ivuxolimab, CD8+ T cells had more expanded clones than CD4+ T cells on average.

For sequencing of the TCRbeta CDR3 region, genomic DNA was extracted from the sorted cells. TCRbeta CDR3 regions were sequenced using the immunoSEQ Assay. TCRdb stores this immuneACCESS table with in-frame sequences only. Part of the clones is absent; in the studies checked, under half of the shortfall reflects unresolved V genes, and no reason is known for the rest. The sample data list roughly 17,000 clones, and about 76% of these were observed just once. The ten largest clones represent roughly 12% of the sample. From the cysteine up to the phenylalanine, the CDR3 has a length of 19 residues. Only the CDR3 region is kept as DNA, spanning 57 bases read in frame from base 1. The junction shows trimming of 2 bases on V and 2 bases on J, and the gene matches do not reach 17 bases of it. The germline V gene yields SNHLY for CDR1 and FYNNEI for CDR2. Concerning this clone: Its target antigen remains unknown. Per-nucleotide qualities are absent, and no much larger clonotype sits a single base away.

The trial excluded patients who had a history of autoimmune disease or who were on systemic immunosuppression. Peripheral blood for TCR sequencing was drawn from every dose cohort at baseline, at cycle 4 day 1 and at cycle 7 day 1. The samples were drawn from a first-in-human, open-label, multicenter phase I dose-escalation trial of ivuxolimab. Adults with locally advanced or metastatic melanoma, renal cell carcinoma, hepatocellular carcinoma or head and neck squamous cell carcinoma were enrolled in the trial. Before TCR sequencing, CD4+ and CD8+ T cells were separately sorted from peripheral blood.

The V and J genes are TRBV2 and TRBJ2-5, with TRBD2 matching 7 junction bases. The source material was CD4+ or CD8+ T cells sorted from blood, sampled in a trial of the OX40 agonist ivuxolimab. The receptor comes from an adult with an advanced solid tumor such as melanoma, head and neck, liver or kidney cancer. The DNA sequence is TGTGCCAGCAGTGAATTGGGTCTAGCGGAGGTGCCTCTGCAAGAGACCCAGTACTTC. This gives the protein CASSELGLAEVPLQETQYF.